Listed below are T cell receptor beta chains from one sample, sequenced in a study of blood T cell repertoires in COVID-19. Sequencing was performed with immunoSEQ multiplex PCR; in TCRdb, only in-frame clones are kept and a portion is missing. The sample includes about 120,000 clones, roughly 76% seen only once; the top ten take around 8%. Source material: peripheral blood. Every receptor here comes from a woman aged 55-70 years with acute or convalescent COVID-19. Each CDR3 is given with its conserved first and last residue. The D gene is left open where the match is weak. Size is omitted from some rows. Given values are once, few, many or a class for expanded clones.

-	-	TRBV30	TRBJ1-2	TGTGCCTGGAGGAGGGGGGGCTACACCTTC	CAWRRGGYTF
-	-	TRBV28	TRBJ1-2	TGTGCCAGCACCAGGGCAGGGACAAACTATGGCTACACCTTC	CASTRAGTNYGYTF
-	-	TRBV28	TRBJ2-1	TGTGCCAGCAGATCCATGAATGAGCAGTTCTTC	CASRSMNEQFF
-	few	TRBV6-5	TRBJ1-1	TGTGCCAGCAGTCCACAGGGTTGGGGGGGGACTGAAGCTTTCTTT	CASSPQGWGGTEAFF
-	-	TRBV30	TRBJ1-1	TGTGCCTGGAGGGGGGGAGGGGGTTCTGAAGCTTTCTTT	CAWRGGGGSEAFF
TRBD1	-	TRBV29-1	TRBJ2-5	TGCAGCGTTCGGACAGGACAAGAGACCCAGTACTTC	CSVRTGQETQYF
-	-	TRBV6-6	TRBJ2-3	TGTGCCAGCAGTAGTCGACTAGTTGGTTCAGATACGCAGTATTTT	CASSSRLVGSDTQYF
-	-	TRBV30	TRBJ2-5	TGTGCCTTCCCACAGGGACAGACCCAGTACTTC	CAFPQGQTQYF
-	-	TRBV10-1	TRBJ1-2	TGCGCCAGCCATGGGCAACACTATGGCTACACCTTC	CASHGQHYGYTF
-	-	TRBV6-5	TRBJ2-7	TGTGCCAGCAGCGCTATAGGGACAGAGCAGTACTTC	CASSAIGTEQYF
-	-	TRBV5-1	TRBJ2-2	TGCGCCAGCAGCTCCTCCCCCACCGGGGAGCTGTTTTTT	CASSSSPTGELFF
-	few	TRBV11-2	TRBJ1-4	TGTGCCAGCAGCTTAGACGTCCAAAAACTGTTTTTT	CASSLDVQKLFF
-	-	TRBV29-1	TRBJ2-1	TGCAGCGTTGTAAGGGGCGTGGGCTCCTACAATGAGCAGTTCTTC	CSVVRGVGSYNEQFF
-	-	TRBV5-1	TRBJ1-5	TGCGCCAGCAGCTTGACAGGCGGTCAGCCCCAGCATTTT	CASSLTGGQPQHF
TRBD1	-	TRBV19	TRBJ2-2	TGTGCCAGTAGAGACAGGGGACACACCGGGGAGCTGTTTTTT	CASRDRGHTGELFF
-	few	TRBV18	TRBJ1-3	TGTGCCAGCTCATCACAGGGAGATGGAAACACCATATATTTT	CASSSQGDGNTIYF
-	once	TRBV7-9	TRBJ1-3	TGTGCCAGCCCCGCGATGGGAAACACCATATATTTT	CASPAMGNTIYF
TRBD1	few	TRBV6-5	TRBJ1-1	TGTGCCAGCAGTTACTCGTTCAGGGGGGACACTGAAGCTTTCTTT	CASSYSFRGDTEAFF
TRBD2	-	TRBV29-1	TRBJ2-3	TGCAGCGTTGAAGGGTCCCTAGCGGGGGGAGGAGATACGCAGTATTTT	CSVEGSLAGGGDTQYF
TRBD1	-	TRBV7-9	TRBJ1-2	TGTGCCAGCAGCTTAGAGGGGGACAGGGATCGCTACACCTTC	CASSLEGDRDRYTF
-	-	TRBV4-2	TRBJ1-1	TGTGCCAGCAGCCAACGGGGGTATGGCACTGAAGCTTTCTTT	CASSQRGYGTEAFF
-	-	TRBV7-6	TRBJ1-6	TGTGCCAGCAGCTACAGCGGGACACCGGATTCACCCCTCCACTTT	CASSYSGTPDSPLHF
-	few	TRBV30	TRBJ1-5	TGTGCCTGGAGTGTAAGCAGGGGAAGTCAGCCCCAGCATTTT	CAWSVSRGSQPQHF
TRBD1	-	TRBV4-2	TRBJ1-2	TGTGCCAGCAGACCACAGGGGGCAGGTAACTATGGCTACACCTTC	CASRPQGAGNYGYTF
TRBD2	-	TRBV6-5	TRBJ2-7	TGTGCCAGCCGACTAGCGGGGGATCTTTGGTCCGAGCAGTACTTC	CASRLAGDLWSEQYF
-	once	TRBV5-1	TRBJ1-2	TGCGCCAGCAGCTTTGGGTCTAGGCCCCACTTC	CASSFGSRPHF
-	few	TRBV28	TRBJ1-2	TGTGCCAGCAGTTCGACACGGACTTATGGCTACACCTTC	CASSSTRTYGYTF
TRBD1	-	TRBV18	TRBJ2-2	TGTGCCAGCTCACTAAGACAGGGGACTACCGGGGAGCTGTTTTTT	CASSLRQGTTGELFF
TRBD1	-	TRBV29-1	TRBJ2-7	TGCAGCGTTGAAGGTGAGGGACAGGTCCGTTTC	CSVEGEGQVRF
TRBD1	-	TRBV12-5	TRBJ1-2	TGTGCTAGTGGTTTGGCTACCGGGACAGGGGGCGGCTACACCTTC	CASGLATGTGGGYTF
TRBD1	few	TRBV7-6	TRBJ2-7	TGTGCCAGCAGCCCCACCCGGGACAGGGACTACGAGCAGTACTTC	CASSPTRDRDYEQYF
-	few	TRBV28	TRBJ1-1	TGTGCCACACAAGAAGGGGGAATGAACACTGAAGCTTTCTTT	CATQEGGMNTEAFF
-	-	TRBV10-1	TRBJ1-3	TGCGCCAGCAGTGAGAGCCTCCTTAGGACAACTGGAAACACCATATATTTT	CASSESLLRTTGNTIYF
-	-	TRBV5-1	TRBJ1-3	TGCGCCAGCAGCCACAGGGTTGGAAACACCATATATTTT	CASSHRVGNTIYF
-	-	TRBV7-2	TRBJ2-6	TGTGCCAGCAGCTTAGCCGCGGGCGCTGGGGCCAACGTCCTGACTTTC	CASSLAAGAGANVLTF
-	-	TRBV11-2	TRBJ1-5	TGTGCCAGCAGCTTAGGTCTGGCCCCCAATCAGCCCCAGCATTTT	CASSLGLAPNQPQHF
-	-	TRBV7-8	TRBJ2-3	TGTGCCAGCAGCCGAGACGGGGGCACAGATACGCAGTATTTT	CASSRDGGTDTQYF
TRBD1	once	TRBV27	TRBJ1-1	TGTGCCAGCAAACTAGGGGGCCAGAACACTGAAGCTTTCTTT	CASKLGGQNTEAFF
-	-	TRBV18	TRBJ1-1	TGTGCCAGCTCACTTGGACAGCCTCCTTTCGGAGCTTTCTTT	CASSLGQPPFGAFF
TRBD2	many	TRBV7-9	TRBJ2-2	TGTGCCAGCAGCCTAGCGGGAGCCGGGGAGCTGTTTTTT	CASSLAGAGELFF
TRBD1	-	TRBV5-4	TRBJ1-5	TGTGCCAGCAGCTCCGGGACAGGGGGCATACTGGGCAATCAGCCCCAGCATTTT	CASSSGTGGILGNQPQHF
TRBD1	-	TRBV19	TRBJ1-5	TGTGCCAGTAGTAGCAGGGGGCGCGTCTATAGCAATCAGCCCCAGCATTTT	CASSSRGRVYSNQPQHF
-	many	TRBV2	TRBJ2-5	TGTGCCAGCAAGACCGGGGACCAAGAGACCCAGTACTTC	CASKTGDQETQYF
-	-	TRBV5-5	TRBJ1-4	TGTGCCAGCAGCTTGCGAGGGGGAGACACTAAGGGGCAACTGTTTTTT	CASSLRGGDTKGQLFF
TRBD1	-	TRBV5-6	TRBJ2-7	TGTGCCAGCAGCTTTGGGGACAGAGCCTACGAGCAGTACTTC	CASSFGDRAYEQYF
-	-	TRBV7-2	TRBJ1-2	TGTGCCAGCATCAATTCAGGGATCAATGGCTACACCTTC	CASINSGINGYTF
-	-	TRBV11-2	TRBJ1-3	TGTGCCAGCAGCCTACTGGGCCAGCGGCCCTCTGGAAACACCATATATTTT	CASSLLGQRPSGNTIYF
-	-	TRBV28	TRBJ2-1	TGTGCCAGCAGCGCCTCAGTTGTTTATCAGTTCTTC	CASSASVVYQFF
-	-	TRBV6-5	TRBJ2-3	TGTGCCAGCAGTAGACGGGGGGCCCTCACAGATACGCAGTATTTT	CASSRRGALTDTQYF
-	-	TRBV7-2	TRBJ1-5	TGTGCCAGCAGTCTTGTGGTAGGGGGCAATCAGCCCCAGCATTTT	CASSLVVGGNQPQHF
TRBD1	few	TRBV27	TRBJ1-2	TGTGCCAGCAGTCCAACGCAAACAGGGGGACAGGGCTACACCTTC	CASSPTQTGGQGYTF
TRBD1	-	TRBV7-9	TRBJ2-2	TGTGCCAGCAGCTTAGACCCGACAGGGTCCGCCGGGGAGCTGTTTTTT	CASSLDPTGSAGELFF
-	few	TRBV30	TRBJ2-1	TGTGCCTGGAGTGTGAGGAATGAGCAGTTCTTC	CAWSVRNEQFF
-	-	TRBV7-2	TRBJ2-1	TGTGCCAGCAGGCCCCCCGGGGGAGGCAATGAGCAGTTCTTC	CASRPPGGGNEQFF
TRBD1	-	TRBV7-2	TRBJ1-1	TGTGCCAGCAGGCGTACAGGGGGCATCACTGAAGCTTTCTTT	CASRRTGGITEAFF
-	-	TRBV28	TRBJ1-5	TGTGCCAGCTGGGACATGGGCAATCAGCCCCAGCATTTT	CASWDMGNQPQHF
TRBD1	-	TRBV5-1	TRBJ1-1	TGCGCCAGCAGCTCACCGGACAGGGGGCAACACACTGAAGCTTTCTTT	CASSSPDRGQHTEAFF
-	-	TRBV9	TRBJ2-7	TGTGCCAGCAGCGTAGCGGGCAGGGCGCAGGAGGAGCAGTACTTC	CASSVAGRAQEEQYF
-	-	TRBV2	TRBJ1-1	TGTGCCAGCAGTGGGTTTCAGGGTCCCACTGAAGCTTTCTTT	CASSGFQGPTEAFF
TRBD1	few	TRBV2	TRBJ1-6	TGTGCCAGCAGCCTTTACAGGGGGCAGACCTATAATTCACCCCTCCACTTT	CASSLYRGQTYNSPLHF